This is a list of T cell receptor beta chains from one sample in a study of T cell changes during pregnancy in multiple sclerosis. Repertoires were generated with immunoSEQ multiplex PCR, while TCRdb's copy carries only in-frame clones and drops some. The sample includes under 55,000 clones, less than 95% of them seen just once. The sample in question was CD4+ T cells from peripheral blood mononuclear cells, obtained in the third trimester of pregnancy. The source is a female donor with multiple sclerosis, enrolled in a pregnancy study. The CDR3 runs from the conserved cysteine through the conserved F or W. The D gene is left open where the match is weak. Clone size is stated in some rows and not others, as once, few, many or a class when expanded.

D gene	CDR3 length	V gene	clone size	J gene	CDR3 protein	CDR3 DNA
TRBD2	19	TRBV30	.	TRBJ2-1	CAWTSAGTSGGITYNEQFF	TGTGCCTGGACTTCAGCCGGGACTAGCGGGGGGATTACCTACAATGAGCAGTTCTTC
.	15	TRBV6-6	.	TRBJ1-2	CASTPRDTANYGYTF	TGTGCCAGCACCCCCCGGGACACAGCTAACTATGGCTACACCTTC
.	15	TRBV5-4	.	TRBJ1-1	CASSLAGRGGTEAFF	TGTGCCAGCAGCTTGGCCGGTAGGGGGGGCACTGAAGCTTTCTTT
TRBD1	16	TRBV5-1	.	TRBJ1-4	CASSWNLRTGSEKLFF	TGCGCCAGCAGCTGGAACCTCCGGACAGGTAGCGAAAAACTGTTTTTT
.	16	TRBV7-8	.	TRBJ1-5	CASTLNGRVGNQPQHF	TGTGCCAGCACCCTAAACGGCAGGGTGGGCAATCAGCCCCAGCATTTT
.	13	TRBV14	.	TRBJ2-7	CASSQARWSEQYF	TGTGCCAGCAGCCAAGCTAGGTGGAGCGAGCAGTACTTC
.	12	TRBV6-5	.	TRBJ1-1	CASSRYGTEAFF	TGTGCCAGCAGTCGCTATGGCACTGAAGCTTTCTTT
.	15	TRBV6-1	.	TRBJ2-7	CASSGPSWRGHEQYF	TGTGCCAGCAGTGGGCCTTCTTGGAGGGGCCACGAGCAGTACTTC
.	8	TRBV23-1	.	TRBJ1-2	CVGGASTF	TGCGTTGGAGGGGCCAGCACCTTC
TRBD1	17	TRBV5-1	.	TRBJ1-3	CASSGGQGGLSGNTIYF	TGCGCCAGCAGCGGAGGACAGGGGGGCCTCTCTGGAAACACCATATATTTT
TRBD2	14	TRBV7-2	.	TRBJ2-1	CASTWTSGSDEQFF	TGTGCCAGCACCTGGACTAGCGGGAGCGATGAGCAGTTCTTC
TRBD2	15	TRBV30	once	TRBJ2-1	CAWSGTSGPYNEQFF	TGTGCCTGGAGCGGGACTAGCGGACCTTACAATGAGCAGTTCTTC
.	15	TRBV11-2	.	TRBJ2-5	CASSLAGQRGETQYF	TGTGCCAGCAGCTTAGCCGGCCAACGAGGGGAGACCCAGTACTTC
TRBD2	16	TRBV9	.	TRBJ2-1	CASSVEAVAGYNEQFF	TGTGCCAGCAGCGTAGAGGCGGTAGCGGGCTACAATGAGCAGTTCTTC
TRBD1	15	TRBV7-2	.	TRBJ2-7	CASSPRQGNSYEQYF	TGTGCCAGCAGCCCGAGACAGGGGAACTCCTACGAGCAGTACTTC
.	13	TRBV2	.	TRBJ1-5	CATSVGSNQPQHF	TGTGCCACCTCAGTCGGGAGCAATCAGCCCCAGCATTTT
TRBD2	16	TRBV19	.	TRBJ2-1	CASGGLAGGLYNEQFF	TGTGCCAGTGGGGGACTAGCGGGGGGACTTTACAATGAGCAGTTCTTC
.	17	TRBV5-1	.	TRBJ2-2	CASSLASANTNTGELFF	TGCGCCAGCAGCTTGGCTAGCGCTAACACGAACACCGGGGAGCTGTTTTTT
TRBD2	15	TRBV4-1	.	TRBJ2-3	CASSRGGGTSDTQYF	TGCGCCAGCAGCCGGGGCGGGGGGACTTCAGATACGCAGTATTTT
.	14	TRBV7-8	few	TRBJ1-1	CASSLRTDSTEAFF	TGTGCCAGCAGCCTCCGGACAGATAGCACTGAAGCTTTCTTT
.	14	TRBV28	.	TRBJ1-2	CASLMSQADYGYTF	TGTGCCAGCTTAATGTCCCAAGCGGACTATGGCTACACCTTC
TRBD2	16	TRBV28	.	TRBJ2-2	CASRSGRAKSSGELFF	TGTGCCAGCAGGAGCGGGAGGGCCAAATCATCCGGGGAGCTGTTTTTT
TRBD2	13	TRBV7-2	.	TRBJ2-7	CASSLAGGYEQYF	TGTGCCAGCAGCCTAGCGGGGGGCTACGAGCAGTACTTC
TRBD2	15	TRBV19	.	TRBJ2-1	CASTTLAGAKGEQFF	TGTGCCAGTACCACACTAGCGGGAGCAAAAGGTGAGCAGTTCTTC
TRBD1	18	TRBV4-2	.	TRBJ2-7	CASSHFGQGGGRSYEQYF	TGTGCCAGCAGCCATTTCGGACAGGGGGGAGGCAGGTCCTACGAGCAGTACTTC
TRBD2	15	TRBV18	.	TRBJ2-5	CASSPQREYQETQYF	TGTGCCAGCTCACCACAGCGGGAATACCAAGAGACCCAGTACTTC
.	12	TRBV11-2	.	TRBJ2-1	CASSLSGVEQFF	TGTGCCAGCAGCTTATCCGGGGTGGAGCAGTTCTTC
.	15	TRBV9	.	TRBJ1-3	CASSVTGFSGNTIYF	TGTGCCAGCAGCGTAACAGGATTCTCTGGAAACACCATATATTTT